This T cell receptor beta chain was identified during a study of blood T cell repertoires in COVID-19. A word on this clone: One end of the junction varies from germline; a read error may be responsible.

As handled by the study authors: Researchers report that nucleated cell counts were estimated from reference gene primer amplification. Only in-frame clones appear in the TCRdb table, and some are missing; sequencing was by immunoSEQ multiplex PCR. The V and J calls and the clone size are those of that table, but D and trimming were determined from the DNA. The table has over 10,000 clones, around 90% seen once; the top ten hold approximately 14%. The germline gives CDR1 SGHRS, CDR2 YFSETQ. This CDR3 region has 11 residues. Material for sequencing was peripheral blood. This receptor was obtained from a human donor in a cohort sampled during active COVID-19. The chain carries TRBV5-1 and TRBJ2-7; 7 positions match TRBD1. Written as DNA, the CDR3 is TGCGCCAGCAGCTCTGACAGGGAGCTGTACTTC. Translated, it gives CASSSDRELYF.